Following are 4 T cell receptor beta chains from one sample sequenced in a study of T cells after yellow fever vaccination. MiXCR, run by TCRdb on the 5' RACE reads, gives a single entry per CDR3 protein. The table includes about 240,000 distinct CDR3 sequences, over 3% detected once. The sample consisted of PBMCs, taken 15 days after the yellow fever booster vaccination. These receptors originate from a young man who received the YFV17D yellow fever vaccine.

This clonotype has a count of ten or more. The chain couples TRBV20-1 to TRBJ1-2; D not resolved. Germline values: CDR1 DFQATT, CDR2 SNEGSKA (reference sequence). This CDR3 comprises 14 residues. V was cut by 1 base and J by 5 bases, with 14 bases left in between. In DNA, the CDR3 is TGCAGTGCTAGAGTGAGTAGAAGATTTTATGGCTACACCTTC. It yields the protein CSARVSRRFYGYTF.

Many counts were recorded for this clonotype. The chain recombines TRBV20-1 with TRBJ1-5; 9 bases are a match to TRBD1. In germline, CDR1 is DFQATT, CDR2 SNEGSKA (reference sequence). V was clipped by 5 bases and J by 2 bases; unmatched bases: 1. The CDR3 has 13 amino acids. CDR3 region: CSAGDRGNQPQHF. The CDR3 nucleotides are TGCAGTGCTGGGGACAGGGGCAATCAGCCCCAGCATTTT.

This clonotype was seen repeatedly, ten times or more. The V and J genes are TRBV5-1 and TRBJ2-2, with 9 positions matching TRBD2. The CDR3 totals 21 residues. From germline, CDR1 is SGHRS and CDR2 YFSETQ. The V gene end was trimmed by 5 bases and the J gene end by 1 base; junction bases not matched to a gene: 21. CDR3 region: CASRRRLSGGPSNVNTGELFF. The CDR3 bases are TGCGCCAGCAGACGCCGGCTTAGCGGGGGCCCTTCTAATGTGAACACCGGGGAGCTGTTTTTT.

At least ten counts were recorded for this clonotype. In DNA, the CDR3 is TGTGCCATCAGTTCCCAGGGGGGAGAATCTAGTCAGCCCCAGCATTTT. The encoded protein is CAISSQGGESSQPQHF. V usage is TRBV10-3 and J usage is TRBJ1-5; the match to TRBD1 covers 7 bases. V lost 5 bases and J lost 6; bases outside the gene matches: 13. The germline V gene has CDR1 ENHRY and CDR2 SYGVKD. CDR3 length equals 16 residues.